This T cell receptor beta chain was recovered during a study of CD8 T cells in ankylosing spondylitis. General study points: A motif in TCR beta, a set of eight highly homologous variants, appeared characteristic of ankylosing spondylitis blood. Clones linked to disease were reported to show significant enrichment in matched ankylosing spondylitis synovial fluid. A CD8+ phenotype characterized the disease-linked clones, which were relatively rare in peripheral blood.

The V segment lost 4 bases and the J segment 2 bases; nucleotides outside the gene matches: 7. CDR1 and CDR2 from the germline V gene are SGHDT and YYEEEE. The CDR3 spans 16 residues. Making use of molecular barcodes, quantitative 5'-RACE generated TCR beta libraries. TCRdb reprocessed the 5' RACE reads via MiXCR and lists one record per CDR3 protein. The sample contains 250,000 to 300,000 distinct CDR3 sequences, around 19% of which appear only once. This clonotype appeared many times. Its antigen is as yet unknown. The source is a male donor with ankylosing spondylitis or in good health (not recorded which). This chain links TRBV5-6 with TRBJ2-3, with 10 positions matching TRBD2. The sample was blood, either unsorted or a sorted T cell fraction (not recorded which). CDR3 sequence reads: CASSPGLAEPTDTQYF. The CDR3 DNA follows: TGTGCCAGCAGCCCCGGACTAGCGGAGCCCACAGATACGCAGTATTTT. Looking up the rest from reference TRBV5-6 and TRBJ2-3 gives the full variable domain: DAGVTQSPTHLIKTRGQQVTLRCSPKSGHDTVSWYQQALGQGPQFIFQYYEEEERQRGNFPDRFSGHQFPNYSSELNVNALLLGDSALYLCASSPGLAEPTDTQYFGPGTRLTVL.